This TCR beta chain was captured by sequencing in a study of human T cells and chemical hapten exposure. Background on the study: The upper back received 0.01% DPC by patch testing, with results read at 6 days. The patients, most of them female, presented with alopecia areata, totalis or universalis.

General study findings and limits: TCRs exceeding a frequency of 1 in 1000 stayed unchanged under DPC sensitization. Expanded TCRs grouped into significantly more large CDR3 similarity clusters than controls produced.

The CDR3 is 15 residues long. Between the trimmed V and J ends, which lost 2 bases and 3 bases, there was a span of 10 bases. CDR1 and CDR2 (germline): MNHEY, SMNVEV (reference sequence). TCRdb processed the RACE reads anew with MiXCR; each CDR3 protein has one entry. This sample has under 60,000 distinct CDR3 sequences, with approximately 9.9% found just once. This clonotype was observed many times. What it binds is not known. The time point was: patch test 1, 2 weeks after DPC sensitization. Treatment denoted: therapeutic diphenylcyclopropenone sensitization with weekly scalp DPC. Someone pulled total RNA out of unfractionated whole blood.

This TCR came from a woman between 40 and 50 years old with alopecia areata. Some clones in this sample may be carry-over from other donors' samples. The gene calls are TRBV27 and TRBJ1-4; tentative D call: TRBD1 (5 bases). Sequences were derived from whole blood, sampled in connection with sensitization to the hapten diphenylcyclopropenone (DPC). The CDR3 loop is CASSLAEGSNEKLFF. The CDR3 coding sequence is TGTGCCAGCAGTTTAGCCGAGGGGTCTAATGAAAAACTGTTTTTT.